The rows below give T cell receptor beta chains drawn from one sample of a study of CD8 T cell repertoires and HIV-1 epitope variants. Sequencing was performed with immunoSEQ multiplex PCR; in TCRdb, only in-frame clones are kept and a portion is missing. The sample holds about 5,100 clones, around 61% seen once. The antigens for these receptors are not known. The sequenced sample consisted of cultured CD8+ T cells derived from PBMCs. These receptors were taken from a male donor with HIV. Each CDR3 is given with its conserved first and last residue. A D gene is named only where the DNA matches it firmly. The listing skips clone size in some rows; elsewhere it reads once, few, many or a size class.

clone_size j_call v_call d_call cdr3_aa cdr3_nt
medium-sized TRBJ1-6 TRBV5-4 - CASSHREANSPLHF TGTGCCAGCAGCCACAGGGAGGCCAATTCACCCCTCCACTTT
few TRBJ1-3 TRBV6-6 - CASSYPDGNTIYF TGTGCCAGCAGTTACCCCGATGGAAACACCATATATTTT
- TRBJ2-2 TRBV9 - CASSSFTGELFF TGTGCCAGCAGCTCCTTCACCGGGGAGCTGTTTTTT
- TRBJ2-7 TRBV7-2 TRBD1 CASSIGQGSAYEQYF TGTGCCAGCAGCATCGGACAGGGGAGCGCCTACGAGCAGTACTTC
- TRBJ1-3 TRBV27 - CASSIAGPSSGNTIYF TGTGCCAGCAGTATCGCAGGGCCCTCCTCTGGAAACACCATATATTTT
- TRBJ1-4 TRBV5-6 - CASSRGGSNEKLFF TGTGCCAGCAGCCGAGGGGGTTCTAATGAAAAACTGTTTTTT
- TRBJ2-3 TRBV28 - CASSLMSGSTDTQYF TGTGCCAGCAGTTTAATGTCAGGGAGCACAGATACGCAGTATTTT
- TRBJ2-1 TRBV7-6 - CASSLMWGGEQFF TGTGCCAGCAGCTTAATGTGGGGCGGTGAGCAGTTCTTC
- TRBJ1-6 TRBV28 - CASSYGERSPLHF TGTGCCAGCAGTTACGGGGAAAGATCACCCCTCCACTTT
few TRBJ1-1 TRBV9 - CASSPGGETNTEAFF TGTGCCAGCAGCCCAGGCGGGGAAACGAACACTGAAGCTTTCTTT
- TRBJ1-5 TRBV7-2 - CASSLTVAKGQPQHF TGTGCCAGCAGCTTAACGGTCGCCAAGGGTCAGCCCCAGCATTTT
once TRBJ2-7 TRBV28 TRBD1 CASTPWTGASYEQYF TGTGCCAGCACTCCATGGACAGGAGCAAGTTACGAGCAGTACTTC
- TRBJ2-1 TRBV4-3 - CASSQAPLPLDLDEQFF TGCGCCAGCAGCCAAGCCCCCCTACCACTAGATCTAGATGAGCAGTTCTTC
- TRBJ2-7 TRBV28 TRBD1 CASSWSLGQSLYEQYF TGTGCCAGCAGTTGGTCACTGGGACAGAGCCTCTACGAGCAGTACTTC
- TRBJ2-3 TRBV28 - CASSLSDTQYF TGTGCCAGCAGTTTATCGGATACGCAGTATTTT
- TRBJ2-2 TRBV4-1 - CASSQPGAGPTGKLFF TGCGCCAGCAGCCAACCTGGGGCAGGGCCCACCGGGAAGCTGTTTTTT
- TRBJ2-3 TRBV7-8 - CASSTIGTDTQYF TGTGCCAGCAGCACCATTGGCACGGATACGCAGTATTTT
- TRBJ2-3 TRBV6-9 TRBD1 CASRDSDRGQGDTQYF TGTGCCAGCAGGGACTCGGACAGGGGGCAGGGAGATACGCAGTATTTT
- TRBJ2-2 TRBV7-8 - CASRRDSNTGELFF TGTGCCAGTCGTAGGGACTCCAACACCGGGGAGCTGTTTTTT
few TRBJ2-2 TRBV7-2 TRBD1 CASSLDRGPGELFF TGTGCCAGCAGCCTCGACAGGGGGCCCGGGGAGCTGTTTTTT
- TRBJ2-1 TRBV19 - CASGMVHEQFF TGTGCCAGTGGAATGGTTCATGAGCAGTTCTTC
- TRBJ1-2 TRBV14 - CASSQEVGNYGYTF TGTGCCAGCAGCCAAGAAGTCGGGAACTATGGCTACACCTTC
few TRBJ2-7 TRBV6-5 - CASSYFGAYEQYF TGTGCCAGCAGTTACTTCGGGGCCTACGAGCAGTACTTC
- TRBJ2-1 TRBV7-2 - CASRPSVGYNEQFF TGTGCCAGCAGACCCTCGGTAGGCTACAATGAGCAGTTCTTC
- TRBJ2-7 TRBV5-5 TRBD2 CASSLGGGNNEQYF TGTGCCAGCAGCTTGGGCGGGGGGAACAACGAGCAGTACTTC
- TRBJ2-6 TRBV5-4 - CASSLQVKANVLTF TGTGCCAGCAGCTTGCAGGTGAAGGCCAACGTCCTGACTTTC
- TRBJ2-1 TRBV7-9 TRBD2 CASSLIAGGGSYNEQFF TGTGCCAGCAGCTTAATAGCGGGGGGTGGCTCCTACAATGAGCAGTTCTTC
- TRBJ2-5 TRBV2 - CATNEDRKETQYF TGTGCCACCAACGAGGACAGAAAAGAGACCCAGTACTTC
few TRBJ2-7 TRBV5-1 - CASSFLTGPSYEQYF TGCGCCAGCAGCTTTCTGACGGGACCCTCCTACGAGCAGTACTTC
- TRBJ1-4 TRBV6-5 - CASSGGHANEKLFF TGTGCCAGCAGTGGGGGGCATGCTAATGAAAAACTGTTTTTT
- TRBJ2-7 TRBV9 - CASSEEDGSYEQYF TGTGCCAGCAGCGAAGAGGACGGGTCCTACGAGCAGTACTTC
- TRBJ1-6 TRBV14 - CASSQVGWGPPLHF TGTGCCAGCAGCCAAGTGGGATGGGGGCCACCCCTCCACTTT
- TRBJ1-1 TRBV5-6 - CASSFGQLGGNTEAFF TGTGCCAGCAGCTTTGGACAGCTAGGCGGAAACACTGAAGCTTTCTTT
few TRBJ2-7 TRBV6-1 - CASSEMAGTYEQYF TGTGCCAGCAGTGAAATGGCAGGGACTTACGAGCAGTACTTC
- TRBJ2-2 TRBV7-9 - CASSPPTNTGELFF TGTGCCAGCAGCCCGCCTACGAACACCGGGGAGCTGTTTTTT
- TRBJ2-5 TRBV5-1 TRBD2 CASSSSGGGVQETQYF TGCGCCAGCAGCAGTTCTGGCGGGGGGGTACAAGAGACCCAGTACTTC
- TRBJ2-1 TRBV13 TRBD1 CASSPGQGMVYNEQFF TGTGCCAGCAGCCCCGGACAGGGAATGGTCTACAATGAGCAGTTCTTC
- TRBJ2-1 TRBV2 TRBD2 CASSAGLATHNEQFF TGTGCCAGCAGTGCGGGACTAGCGACCCACAATGAGCAGTTCTTC
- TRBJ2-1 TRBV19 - CASSPSGVHEQFF TGTGCCAGTAGTCCCTCAGGGGTCCATGAGCAGTTCTTC